This T cell receptor (beta chain) was obtained from a study of CD8 T cells in ankylosing spondylitis. Study results and limitations: Several of the motif variants were reported before in synovial fluid and blood from reactive arthritis. There was reportedly significant enrichment of clones that were disease-linked in matched ankylosing spondylitis synovial fluid.

CDR3 length: 18 residues. CDR1 and CDR2 (germline): SGHAT, FQDESV (reference sequence). Trimming at V came to 1 base and at J to 4 bases, leaving 15 bases not matched to a gene. Quantitative 5'-RACE with molecular barcodes was used to make the TCR beta libraries. TCRdb re-called the 5' RACE reads through MiXCR, storing one row per CDR3 protein. This sample yields about 200,000 distinct CDR3 sequences, of which roughly 25% are seen a single time; about 6.9% belongs to the top ten. This clonotype occurred many times. Antigen unknown. This TCR came from a male donor with ankylosing spondylitis or in good health (not recorded which). The rearrangement joins TRBV11-1 to TRBJ2-7; 8 nucleotides align to TRBD1. What was sequenced was blood, either unsorted or a sorted T cell fraction (not recorded which). Written as DNA, the CDR3 is TGTGCCAGCAGCTTAGAAGGACAGGGTGGTAGCGCTAGATACGAGCAGTACTTC. This codes for CASSLEGQGGSARYEQYF.